Listed below are T cell receptor beta chains from one sample, sequenced in a study of T cell clonotyping in hematopoietic cell transplantation. Here immunoSEQ multiplex PCR was the method, and the copy in TCRdb shows in-frame clones only, minus some. The repertoire holds about 18,000 clones, with more than 70% as singletons. The material was peripheral blood mononuclear cells, obtained before stem cell transplant. The source is a man between 50 and 59 years old with acute myeloid leukemia. Some clones in this sample may be carry-over from other donors' samples. Both conserved end residues are part of each CDR3. A D gene is named only where the DNA matches it firmly. Clone size is stated in some rows and not others, as once, few, many or a class when expanded.

D	V	J	size	DNA	CDR3
TRBD2	TRBV5-6	TRBJ2-2	.	TGTGCCAGCAGCTTCGGGGGGGCGTACGGGGAGCTGTTTTTT	CASSFGGAYGELFF
.	TRBV21-1	TRBJ2-7	few	TGTGCCAGCAGCAAGGGGGTAACTTGCTACGAGCAGTACTTC	CASSKGVTCYEQYF
.	TRBV28	TRBJ1-1	.	TGTGCCAGCAGTTTAGTGGGCATGAACACTGAAGCTTTCTTT	CASSLVGMNTEAFF
.	TRBV18	TRBJ2-3	.	TGTGCCAGCTCACCACCTTTTAATGGGGCCACAGATACGCAGTATTTT	CASSPPFNGATDTQYF
.	TRBV6-5	TRBJ1-5	.	TGTGCCAGCAGTTACGACGGGGATAGCAATCAGCCCCAGCATTTT	CASSYDGDSNQPQHF
.	TRBV11-3	TRBJ2-2	.	TGTGCCAGCAGCTTAGATGGAACCGGGACAACGAACACCGGGGAGCTGTTTTTT	CASSLDGTGTTNTGELFF
.	TRBV5-5	TRBJ1-3	.	TGTGCCAGCAGCCCGGATATCAGGGTCCTCCATGGCGGCACCATATATTTT	CASSPDIRVLHGGTIYF
.	TRBV28	TRBJ1-1	.	TGTGCCAGCAGTTTAGTGACAGGCGGGACTGAAGCTTTCTTT	CASSLVTGGTEAFF
.	TRBV5-1	TRBJ2-7	.	TGCGCCAGCAGCTCCGGGGCCTCCTACGAGCAGTACTTC	CASSSGASYEQYF
.	TRBV7-9	TRBJ1-4	.	TGTGCCAGCAGCTTAGGGACACCACCGTGGAAACTGTTTTTT	CASSLGTPPWKLFF
.	TRBV7-9	TRBJ1-2	.	TGTGCCAGCACTAACCGGGCAGGGTTCCATGGCTACACCTTC	CASTNRAGFHGYTF
.	TRBV25-1	TRBJ1-3	.	TGTGCCAGCAGTGGTCGGTCAGGGGCTTGGAACACCATATATTTT	CASSGRSGAWNTIYF
.	TRBV4-3	TRBJ2-5	.	TGCGCCAGCAGCCAAGGAGCCCGGGTCCAAGAGACCCAGTACTTC	CASSQGARVQETQYF
.	TRBV9	TRBJ1-4	.	TGTGCCAGCAGCCCACGACAGTCTCCTAATGAAAAACTGTTTTTT	CASSPRQSPNEKLFF
TRBD1	TRBV7-6	TRBJ2-1	.	TGTGCCAGCAGCTGGGGACAGGGGACGGGCAATGAGCAGTTCTTC	CASSWGQGTGNEQFF